This T cell receptor (beta chain) was sequenced for a study of T cells after posttransplantation cyclophosphamide. This table comes from immunoSEQ multiplex PCR, and its TCRdb copy is limited to in-frame clones, with some not included. Of 9,900 or so clones in the sample, nearly 98% were seen once. The naive gate required viable CD3+CD4+ or CD3+CD8+ cells with CCR7+CD45RA+CD45RO-CD95-CD27+CD28+ phenotype. With 0 bases clipped from V and 5 bases from J, the junction kept 3 bases outside the gene matches. CDR1 and CDR2 from the germline V gene are LNHNV and YYDKDF (reference sequence). The length of the CDR3 is 14 residues.

Specimen: naive CD4+ T cells sorted from PBMCs. The receptor comes from a woman aged 60-75 years in good health, CMV-negative, and a related stem cell transplant donor. The chain has TRBV15 and TRBJ2-5; TRBD2 matches 7 bases. As DNA, the CDR3 is TGTGCCACCAGCAGAGATCTAGCGGAGGAGACCCAGTACTTC. This translates into CATSRDLAEETQYF.